This T cell receptor (beta chain) was obtained from a study of monozygotic twins with inflammatory bowel disease. Study results and caveats: IBD patients had lower TCRbeta diversity (inverse Simpson) than healthy co-twins. Patients got different immunosuppressive treatments, which may have made their repertoires more variable. Relative to healthy twins, IBD patients had fewer clonotypes in common with others, a gap that was especially apparent with disease activity.

From its re-call of the 5' RACE reads, TCRdb lists each CDR3 protein once, without DNA. The sample includes around 400,000 distinct CDR3 sequences. The authors drew about 2.7 ml of blood from each donor. Comment on this clonotype: The target antigen is unknown.

This CDR3 contains 12 residues. Germline-derived CDR1 and CDR2 are SEHNR and FQNEAQ (reference sequence). Sequenced material: blood. The clonotype comes from a human donor with ulcerative colitis or Crohn's disease, or a healthy co-twin of an affected twin (not recorded which). The chain couples TRBV7-9 to TRBJ2-7; the D call of TRBD1 rests on TCRdb alone, since no DNA is present to check it. CDR3 sequence: CASSPAKGEQYF. Full variable domain (missing parts from reference TRBV7-9 and TRBJ2-7): DTGVSQNPRHKITKRGQNVTFRCDPISEHNRLYWYRQTLGQGPEFLTYFQNEAQLEKSRLLSDRFSAERPKGSFSTLEIQRTEQGDSAMYLCASSPAKGEQYFGPGTRLTVT.